Presented here are 14 T cell receptor beta chains from one specimen sequenced in a study of T cell repertoires in cytomegalovirus infection (dated by TCRdb to between 2018 and 2020). The listed sequencing device is Illumina HiSeq 1500. TCRdb reanalyzed the raw reads on its own, using fastp at Q25 for trimming and MiXCR for clone calling, and kept in-frame beta chains. Under each unique CDR3 protein, matching rows form one entry showing the most common genes and DNA. The sample yields roughly 760,000 distinct CDR3 sequences; under 40% were counted once. The ten largest clones add up to roughly 2.9% of the sample. The sequencing input was PBMCs. The receptors were sampled from a human donor in good health (CMV status not recorded). Some clones in this sample may be carry-over from other donors' samples.

The chain couples TRBV27 to TRBJ2-7; no firm D call. V was pared by 3 bases and J by 2 bases, with 8 bases between. CDR1 MNHEY and CDR2 SMNVEV come from the germline V gene (reference sequence). The CDR3 has 13 amino acids. The CDR3: CASSFFQTYEQYF. CDR3 DNA: TGTGCCAGCAGTTTCTTTCAAACCTACGAGCAGTACTTC.

The rearrangement uses TRBV11-2 and TRBJ2-2; D is perhaps TRBD1 (6 bases). The CDR3 has 15 amino acids. Per germline, CDR1 SGHAT and CDR2 FQNNGV. Trimming removed 5 bases from V and 0 bases from J, with 10 bases in between. For the CDR3, the DNA is TGTGCCAGCAGCCCCTGGGGGCCGAACACCGGGGAGCTGTTTTTT. Translation: CASSPWGPNTGELFF.

This chain connects TRBV11-2 to TRBJ1-6; D gene uncertain. CDR1 and CDR2 from the germline V gene are SGHAT and FQNNGV. This CDR3 has 13 residues. Trimming took 4 bases from V and 8 from J, leaving 9 bases between them. CDR3 protein: CASSSSPDSPLHF. The CDR3 DNA reads as TGTGCCAGCAGCTCATCCCCAGATTCACCCCTCCACTTT.

A few counts support this clonotype. The chain recombines TRBV28 with TRBJ2-3; D perhaps matches TRBD1 (6 bases). The germline CDR1 and CDR2 sequences are MDHEN and SYDVKM. The CDR3 loop spans 17 amino acids. V lost 3 bases to trimming and J lost 2 bases, with 18 bases between them. The CDR3 nucleotides are TGTGCCAGCAGTTTGGTCCGAGACAGGAAATCCACAGATACGCAGTATTTT. This encodes CASSLVRDRKSTDTQYF.

This clonotype came up many times. The J gene is TRBJ2-2, the V gene TRBV7-8; D assignment may be TRBD1 or TRBD2 (5 bases each). The CDR3 is 15 amino acids. Between the trimmed V and J ends, which lost 0 bases and 4 bases, there was a span of 9 bases. CDR1 is SGHVS and CDR2 is FQNEAQ in the germline V gene. CDR3 region: CASSLAGVFTGELFF. The CDR3 bases are TGTGCCAGCAGCTTAGCGGGGGTTTTCACCGGGGAGCTGTTTTTT.

The chain uses TRBV29-1 and TRBJ1-1; D uncertain. The CDR3 loop spans 11 amino acids. V lost 4 bases and J 4 bases, leaving 7 bases between the germline ends. CDR1 is SQVTM, CDR2 ANQGSEA, per germline. The CDR3: CSVGIPTEAFF. The CDR3, as DNA: TGCAGCGTTGGTATCCCCACTGAAGCTTTCTTT.

This clonotype has just a few counts. The chain links TRBV12-3 or TRBV12-4 to TRBJ2-7; D perhaps matches TRBD1 (6 bases). V was trimmed by 6 bases and J by 3 bases, leaving 15 bases between them. CDR3 length: 14 residues. The CDR3 spells CASSPGQLFYEQYF. CDR3 bases: TGTGCCAGCAGCCCCGGACAGCTTTTCTACGAGCAGTACTTC.

This clonotype was seen more than once but under ten times. This chain links TRBV5-5 with TRBJ2-7; TRBD1 aligns across 10 bases. Germline V CDR1 and CDR2: SGHKS, YYEKEE (reference sequence). Trimming took 0 bases from V and 3 from J; bases not matched to a gene: 6. The CDR3 is 16 residues long. In DNA form, the CDR3 reads TGTGCCAGCAGCTTGGGGGGACAGGGGATAGTCTACGAGCAGTACTTC. Its translation is CASSLGGQGIVYEQYF. The full variable domain, with the rest looked up from reference TRBV5-5 and TRBJ2-7, is DAGVTQSPTHLIKTRGQQVTLRCSPISGHKSVSWYQQVLGQGPQFIFQYYEKEERGRGNFPDRFSARQFPNYSSELNVNALLLGDSALYLCASSLGGQGIVYEQYFGPGTRLTVT.

CDR3 in amino acids: CASSRSLAGANEQFF. As DNA, the CDR3 is TGTGCCAGCAGTCGCAGTCTAGCGGGAGCCAATGAGCAGTTCTTC. This chain links TRBV12-3 or TRBV12-4 with TRBJ2-1; 10 bases fit TRBD2. With 5 bases clipped from V and 6 bases from J, the junction kept 7 bases outside the gene matches. This CDR3 spans 15 amino acids.

Note on this clonotype: Sequence at one end of the junction differs from germline and may be a read error. V gene TRBV28 combines with J gene TRBJ1-4, with 8 bases matching TRBD1. This CDR3 is built from 13 residues. The germline V gene has CDR1 MDHEN and CDR2 SYDVKM. The CDR3 nucleotides are TGTTCCAGCACCCTGGACAGGGTCGGGACCCTGTTTTTT. This encodes CSSTLDRVGTLFF. The variable domain in full, completed from reference TRBV28 and TRBJ1-4, reads DVKVTQSSRYLVKRTGEKVFLECVQDMDHENMFWYRQDPGLGLRLIYFSYDVKMKEKGDIPEGYSVSREKKERFSLILESASTNQTSMYLCSSTLDRVGTLFFGSGTQLSVL.

The genes are TRBV6-6 and TRBJ2-2; D is unresolved. The germline V and J ends were trimmed by 11 bases and 4 bases, with 11 bases remaining between them. The CDR3 has 12 amino acids. CDR1 MNHNY and CDR2 SVGAGI come from the germline V gene (reference sequence). The CDR3 DNA sequence: TGTGCCGCACCTCGGGCCACCGGGGAGCTGTTTTTT. This gives the protein CAAPRATGELFF.

The chain is built from TRBV12-3 or TRBV12-4 and TRBJ2-5, with D perhaps being TRBD1 or TRBD2 (6 bases each). The CDR3 spans 12 residues. The ends were cut back, 5 bases at V and 10 bases at J, with 14 bases in the middle. The CDR3 bases are TGTGCCAGCAGTCCAAGGGGGGTACTCCAGTACTTC. Protein product: CASSPRGVLQYF.

This clonotype was seen a handful of times. The chain joins TRBV7-2 to TRBJ2-7; D not certain. This CDR3 spans 12 amino acids. The germline V gene has CDR1 SGHTA and CDR2 FQGNSA. V was pared by 5 bases and J by 12 bases, with 17 bases between. For the CDR3, the DNA is TGTGCCAGCAGCCAAAGGACCTCGACGTGGTACTTC. This gives the protein CASSQRTSTWYF.

In regard to this clonotype: The junction shows a germline mismatch at one end, possibly a read error. The chain recombines TRBV7-9 with TRBJ1-1; TRBD1 matches at 7 bases. Germline CDR1 and CDR2: SEHNR and FQNEAQ (reference sequence). CDR3 length: 15 amino acids. In DNA, the CDR3 is TGTGACAGCAGCAGACAGGGACCTATGAACACTGAAGCTTTCTTT. Translated: CDSSRQGPMNTEAFF.